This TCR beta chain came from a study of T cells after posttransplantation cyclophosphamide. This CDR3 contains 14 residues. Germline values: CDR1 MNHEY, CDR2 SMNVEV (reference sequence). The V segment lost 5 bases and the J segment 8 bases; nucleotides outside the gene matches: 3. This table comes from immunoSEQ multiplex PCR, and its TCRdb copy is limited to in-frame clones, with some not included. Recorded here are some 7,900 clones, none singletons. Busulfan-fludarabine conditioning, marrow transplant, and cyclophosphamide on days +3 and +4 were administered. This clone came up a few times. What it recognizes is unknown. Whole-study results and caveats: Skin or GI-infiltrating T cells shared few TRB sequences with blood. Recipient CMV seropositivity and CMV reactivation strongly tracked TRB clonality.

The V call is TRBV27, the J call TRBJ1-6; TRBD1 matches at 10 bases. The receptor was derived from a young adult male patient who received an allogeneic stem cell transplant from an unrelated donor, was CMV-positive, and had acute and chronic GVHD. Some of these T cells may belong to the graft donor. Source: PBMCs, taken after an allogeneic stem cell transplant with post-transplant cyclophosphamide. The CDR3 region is CASSTGTGDSPLHF. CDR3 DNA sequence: TGTGCCAGCAGTACCGGGACAGGGGATTCACCCCTCCACTTT.